A selection of T cell receptor beta chains follows, all from one sample in a study of T cells after yellow fever vaccination. MiXCR was run by TCRdb on the 5' RACE reads, yielding one entry per CDR3 protein. Of under 700,000 distinct CDR3 sequences listed, about a sixth are singletons. The material sequenced was PBMCs, taken 4 to 5 days after the first yellow fever vaccination. The source is a man younger than 35 who received the YFV17D yellow fever vaccine. CDR3s include the opening cysteine and the closing phenylalanine or tryptophan. Each record gives: V gene, J gene, clone size, D gene, CDR3 DNA, CDR3 protein. The D gene is left open where the match is weak. Clone size is shown for a subset of rows, as once, few, many or a class of expanded clone.

>TRBV7-2|TRBJ1-5|.|.
TGTGCCAGCAGCACCAACAGGGAGCCCCAGCATTTT
CASSTNREPQHF
>TRBV6-1|TRBJ2-7|few|.
TGTGCCAGCAGTGAATCTCCGTTCCTGGTCGAGCAGTACTTC
CASSESPFLVEQYF
>TRBV4-3|TRBJ2-7|many|TRBD1
TGCGCCAGCAGCCAAGGGACAGGCTTCTACGAGCAGTACTTC
CASSQGTGFYEQYF
>TRBV6-5|TRBJ2-7|few|TRBD2
TGTGCCAGCAGTTACTCGGGGACTAGCGGATACCACTACGAGCAGTACTTC
CASSYSGTSGYHYEQYF
>TRBV5-1|TRBJ1-4|.|.
TGCGCCAGCAGCCTGATCGGGGCCAGCGGTGAAAAACTGTTTTTT
CASSLIGASGEKLFF
>TRBV7-2|TRBJ2-7|.|.
TGTGCCAGCAGCTTAGCGCGTGGGCGGACCAATGACTACGAGCAGTACTTC
CASSLARGRTNDYEQYF
>TRBV7-9|TRBJ1-2|many|.
TGTGCCAGCAGCTTCTCGGGAGTCATTACGGCCTATGGCTACACCTTC
CASSFSGVITAYGYTF
>TRBV4-1|TRBJ1-2|few|.
TGCGCCAGCAGCGTCTACTTAAGGGGAGGAAAGGATGGCTACACCTTC
CASSVYLRGGKDGYTF
>TRBV5-1|TRBJ2-3|few|TRBD1
TGCGCCAGCAGCGGGGACGGACAGGGGCAGTATTTT
CASSGDGQGQYF
>TRBV7-2|TRBJ1-1|many|.
TGTGCCAGCAGCTGGGGACGGAGCAACACTGAAGCTTTCTTT
CASSWGRSNTEAFF
>TRBV7-2|TRBJ2-5|few|.
TGTGCCAGCAGCCCGCGGACACAGCTATGGGAGACCCAGTACTTC
CASSPRTQLWETQYF
>TRBV27|TRBJ2-2|few|.
TGTGCCAGCAGAACGGCGGGGGCCAACACCGGGGAGCTGTTTTTT
CASRTAGANTGELFF
>TRBV7-9|TRBJ1-2|few|.
TGTGCCAGCAGCTTAGTCGGGAATAACTATGGCTACACCTTC
CASSLVGNNYGYTF
>TRBV28|TRBJ1-6|once|TRBD1
TGTGCCAGCAATACACAGGGGGCGCGTCTCTCACCCCTCCACTTT
CASNTQGARLSPLHF
>TRBV4-3|TRBJ1-2|few|.
TGCGCCAGCAGCCAAGATAATTACCCCTCGGGCCGTGGCTACACCTTC
CASSQDNYPSGRGYTF
>TRBV5-1|TRBJ1-5|many|TRBD1
TGCGCCAGCAGCACCGGGACAGGTTCGAATCAGCCCCAGCATTTT
CASSTGTGSNQPQHF
>TRBV4-3|TRBJ2-1|few|TRBD2
TGCGCCAGCAGCTCCCACCCCCTAGCGGGGAGCTACAATGAGCAGTTCTTC
CASSSHPLAGSYNEQFF
>TRBV11-2|TRBJ2-3|few|.
TGTGCCAGCAGCGCTGAGTACACAGATACGCAGTATTTT
CASSAEYTDTQYF
>TRBV20-1|TRBJ1-5|few|.
TGCAGTGCTAGAGATCGGCCAGGTTTAACTAACGGGCCCCAGCATTTT
CSARDRPGLTNGPQHF
>TRBV7-2|TRBJ2-1|few|.
TGTGCCAGCAGCTTAGGTAGCCAAGTCAATGAGCAGTTCTTC
CASSLGSQVNEQFF
>TRBV7-2|TRBJ2-5|many|.
TGTGCCAGCATCGAAAGGACGGGACAAGAGACCCAGTACTTC
CASIERTGQETQYF
>TRBV27|TRBJ2-3|.|TRBD2
TGTGCCAGCGGAGCGGGGGGGGGCTTTAGGACAGATACGCAGTATTTT
CASGAGGGFRTDTQYF
>TRBV20-1|TRBJ1-6|.|.
TGCAGTGCTAGAGCAGGGTGGGGAAATTCACCCCTCCACTTT
CSARAGWGNSPLHF
>TRBV5-1|TRBJ2-3|.|.
TGCGCCAGCAGCTTGGCCCAACGGGGGCACACAGATACGCAGTATTTT
CASSLAQRGHTDTQYF
>TRBV5-1|TRBJ2-6|.|TRBD1
TGCGCCAGCAGCCCGAGGACAGGGGGCTGTTGTAATTTC
CASSPRTGGCCNF
>TRBV12-3/TRBV12-4|TRBJ2-3|many|.
TGTGCCAGCAGTTTACAGCGTACGCAGTATTTT
CASSLQRTQYF
>TRBV29-1|TRBJ1-4|few|.
TGCAGCGTTGAAGGTCAAAATGAAAAACTGTTTTTT
CSVEGQNEKLFF
>TRBV2|TRBJ1-2|few|.
TGTGCCAGCGGACGGGAGGGCTACACCTTC
CASGREGYTF
>TRBV12-3/TRBV12-4|TRBJ2-5|few|TRBD1
TGTGCCAGCACCCTAGGGGGACAGGGGGGACGGACCCAGTACTTC
CASTLGGQGGRTQYF
>TRBV12-3/TRBV12-4|TRBJ1-1|.|TRBD1
TGTGCCAGCAGTGCCTCGGGACAGGGAGTAACTTTCTTT
CASSASGQGVTFF
>TRBV3-1|TRBJ2-2|.|.
TGTGCCAGCAGCCAAGAGGTTACGTGGAACACCGGGGAGCTGTTTTTT
CASSQEVTWNTGELFF
>TRBV4-1|TRBJ2-1|.|TRBD2
TGCGCCACCACAAGGAGCGGGGTTGATTCCTACAATGAGCAGTTCTTC
CATTRSGVDSYNEQFF
>TRBV4-3|TRBJ2-2|.|.
TGCGCCAGCAGCCAAGAGTCGGGGAATCCTTTCGGGGAGCTGTTTTTT
CASSQESGNPFGELFF
>TRBV5-1|TRBJ2-7|.|TRBD1
TGCGCCAGCAGGGGGGCCGGGACAGGAACCTACGAGCAGTACTTC
CASRGAGTGTYEQYF
>TRBV29-1|TRBJ2-1|many|.
TGCAGCTTCATCGGAGGGCCGAGCTACAATGAGCAGTTCTTC
CSFIGGPSYNEQFF
>TRBV7-9|TRBJ2-5|few|.
TGTGCCAGCAGCCGCGGGACCGAGGGAGAGACCCAGTACTTC
CASSRGTEGETQYF
>TRBV7-9|TRBJ1-1|few|TRBD1
TGTGCCAGCAGCTTAGCAGGGGGCACCACTGAAGCTTTCTTT
CASSLAGGTTEAFF
>TRBV20-1|TRBJ1-1|many|.
TGCAGTGCTATCAGACAGGACACGAACACTGAAGCTTTCTTT
CSAIRQDTNTEAFF
>TRBV7-2|TRBJ2-1|.|.
TGTGCCAGCAGCTTACGCCCGGTGCATGAGCAGTTCTTC
CASSLRPVHEQFF
>TRBV7-2|TRBJ2-2|few|.
TGTGCCAGCAGCTCTACAGGGTACGGCCTGAACACCGGGGAGCTGTTTTTT
CASSSTGYGLNTGELFF
>TRBV18|TRBJ2-7|few|TRBD1
TGTGCCAGCTCACCAAATCCCGGGGACAGATACGAGCAGTACTTC
CASSPNPGDRYEQYF
>TRBV20-1|TRBJ2-3|.|TRBD1
TGCAGTGCTAGAGATCCGGGACAGGGCGCAGATACGCAGTATTTT
CSARDPGQGADTQYF
>TRBV7-3|TRBJ2-7|.|.
TGTGCCACCAGCTTGGAGCCGGCCTACGAGCAGTACTTC
CATSLEPAYEQYF
>TRBV10-3|TRBJ2-5|many|.
TGTGCCATCAGGACGACGGAGGAGACCCAGTACTTC
CAIRTTEETQYF
>TRBV28|TRBJ1-2|few|TRBD1
TGTGCCAGCAGCACCCACGGGACAGGGCTTTCCTATGGCTACACCTTC
CASSTHGTGLSYGYTF
>TRBV4-2|TRBJ1-1|.|.
TGTGCCAGCAGCCAAGGAAGCGAGGGTTCACCTGCTTTCTTT
CASSQGSEGSPAFF
>TRBV28|TRBJ2-7|few|.
TGTGCCAGCAGTCTGACGGCCTACGAGCAGTACTTC
CASSLTAYEQYF
>TRBV5-1|TRBJ2-2|.|.
TGCGCCAGCAGCTACCGACAGGCGTCGCGCACCGGGGAGCTGTTTTTT
CASSYRQASRTGELFF
>TRBV28|TRBJ1-1|few|.
TGTGCCAGCAGTTTCCGCCTGAGGGCTGAAGCTTTCTTT
CASSFRLRAEAFF
>TRBV6-2/TRBV6-3|TRBJ1-5|many|.
TGTGCCAGCAGCGTGGGACGGCCTGATCAGCCCCAGCATTTT
CASSVGRPDQPQHF
>TRBV5-1|TRBJ1-5|many|.
TGCGCCAGCAGCTTAACGGGGACTGACTATCAGCCCCAGCATTTT
CASSLTGTDYQPQHF
>TRBV9|TRBJ1-1|.|.
TGTGCCAGCAGCGTAGCGCTCCGGGGGACAGAAGCTTTCTTT
CASSVALRGTEAFF
>TRBV20-1|TRBJ1-1|many|.
TGCAGTGCTAGTCTGGGGGATACTGAAGCTTTCTTT
CSASLGDTEAFF
>TRBV12-3/TRBV12-4|TRBJ2-1|.|TRBD2
TGTGCCAGCAGTTTTGCTAGCGGGGAAGGTCATGAGCAGTTCTTC
CASSFASGEGHEQFF
>TRBV9|TRBJ2-3|.|.
TGTGCCAGCAGCGTAGATTTAGGGACGCCGTCAGATACGCAGTATTTT
CASSVDLGTPSDTQYF